Each of the 18 T cell receptor beta chains below was sequenced from the same sample in a study of early T cells in non-severe SARS-CoV-2 infection. TCRdb processed the 5' RACE reads anew with MiXCR; each CDR3 protein has one entry. The sample has over 50,000 distinct CDR3 sequences, 9.5% to 14% seen once. Sequenced: whole blood. Every receptor here comes from an adult who was a healthcare worker with PCR-confirmed SARS-CoV-2 infection or an uninfected control (not recorded which).

The V gene is TRBV24-1, the J gene TRBJ2-3, with 7 bases matching TRBD1. V shed 11 bases, J shed 0 bases, and the junction held 7 bases outside the gene matches. CDR1 and CDR2 from the germline V gene are KGHDR and SFDVKD. This CDR3 has 14 amino acids. DNA for the CDR3: TGTGCCATATCACCGGGACAGAGCACAGATACGCAGTATTTT. Its translation is CAISPGQSTDTQYF.

With respect to this clonotype: This clone may be a read error of a much larger clone one base away. The chain joins TRBV7-9 to TRBJ2-7; TRBD2 is a possible D gene (7 bases). The CDR3 spans 17 residues. Germline V gene lookup returns CDR1 SEHNR and CDR2 FQNEAQ (reference sequence). CDR3 loop: CVSSLARGGIIIHEQYF. For the CDR3, the DNA is TGTGTCAGCAGCTTAGCGCGCGGGGGCATAATAATCCACGAGCAGTACTTC.

There are many counts of this clonotype. The gene calls are TRBV6-5 and TRBJ1-2; the D gene is possibly TRBD1 (6 bases). Deletions cut 4 bases from V and 4 bases from J, with 10 bases between. Germline CDR1 MNHEY, CDR2 SVGAGI. The CDR3 length is 13 residues. As DNA, the CDR3 is TGTGCCAGCAGTTCGACAGGCCCCTATGGCTACACCTTC. Amino acid sequence: CASSSTGPYGYTF.

This clonotype showed up many times. The gene calls are TRBV29-1 and TRBJ1-1; TRBD1 matches 8 bases. This CDR3 comprises 13 residues. Germline CDR1 is SQVTM and CDR2 is ANQGSEA. J gave up 8 bases and V 5 bases, and 10 bases lay outside the gene matches. For the CDR3, the DNA is TGCAGCGTTCGTAACAGGGGGTTCGGGGAAGCTTTCTTT. Its protein is CSVRNRGFGEAFF. Full variable domain (rest looked up from reference TRBV29-1 and TRBJ1-1): SAVISQKPSRDICQRGTSLTIQCQVDSQVTMMFWYRQQPGQSLTLIATANQGSEATYESGFVIDKFPISRPNLTFSTLTVSNMSPEDSSIYLCSVRNRGFGEAFFGQGTRLTVV.

This clonotype appeared many times. CDR3 in DNA: TGTGCCAGCAGTTTGTCGAGGCTGTCTGAAGCTTTCTTT. Translation gives CASSLSRLSEAFF. V usage is TRBV6-5 and J usage is TRBJ1-1; no clear D. The germline CDR1 and CDR2 sequences are MNHEY and SVGAGI. This CDR3 is built from 13 residues. Trimming took off 4 bases at V and 6 bases at J, with 12 bases between the two ends.

This clonotype was seen repeatedly, ten times or more. The chain couples TRBV6-5 to TRBJ2-5; a weak D match, TRBD2 (7 bases). The CDR3 spans 15 residues. Trimming removed 9 bases from V and 5 bases from J, with 22 bases in between. The germline V gene encodes CDR1 MNHEY and CDR2 SVGAGI. The DNA of the CDR3 is TGTGCCAGGGATCCGCGGGGGCCCCTGGGGGAGACCCAGTACTTC. Amino acids: CARDPRGPLGETQYF.

The chain is built from TRBV11-1 and TRBJ1-4, with D possibly TRBD1 on 5 matching bases. There are 16 residues in the CDR3. V lost 3 bases to trimming and J lost 3 bases, with 14 bases between them. Germline V gene lookup returns CDR1 SGHAT and CDR2 FQDESV (reference sequence). CDR3: CASSFQRQSPNEKLFF. CDR3 nucleotide sequence: TGTGCCAGCAGCTTCCAACGACAGTCGCCTAATGAAAAACTGTTTTTT.

The V call is TRBV4-1, the J call TRBJ2-7; 7 bases are a match to TRBD2. Germline CDR1 MGHRA, CDR2 YSYEKL. There are 13 residues in the CDR3. The V segment lost 3 bases and the J segment 4 bases; nucleotides outside the gene matches: 3. CDR3 residues: CASSHEGLYEQYF. Here the CDR3 DNA reads TGCGCCAGCAGCCACGAGGGACTATACGAGCAGTACTTC.

This clonotype has at least ten counts. This chain uses TRBV6-2 or TRBV6-3 with TRBJ2-1; 7 bases fit TRBD1. J gave up 7 bases and V 2 bases, and 8 bases lay outside the gene matches. The length of the CDR3 is 15 residues. Per germline, CDR1 MNHEY and CDR2 SVGEGT. CDR3 bases: TGTGCCAGCAGTTACAGGCAGGGGGTAAGGAATGAGCAGTTCTTC. Translation: CASSYRQGVRNEQFF.

This chain links TRBV6-5 with TRBJ1-1; weak D call: TRBD1 (5 bases). The V gene's germline CDR1 is MNHEY and CDR2 SVGAGI. This CDR3 comprises 13 residues. Between the trimmed V and J ends, which lost 0 bases and 4 bases, there was a span of 6 bases. Here the CDR3 reads CASSYSGRTEAFF. CDR3 sequence (DNA): TGTGCCAGCAGTTACTCGGGGCGCACTGAAGCTTTCTTT.

The genes are TRBV6-2 or TRBV6-3 and TRBJ1-1; D perhaps matches TRBD1 (5 bases). CDR1 and CDR2 (germline): MNHEY, SVGEGT. V lost 10 bases, J lost 3 bases, and 12 bases lay in between. The CDR3 loop spans 12 amino acids. In nucleotides, the CDR3 is TGTGCCACCTCCTTAGGGGACACTGAAGCTTTCTTT. This encodes CATSLGDTEAFF.

This clonotype was observed many times. The chain joins TRBV11-2 to TRBJ2-3; no firm D call. Trimming left V 5 bases short and J 2 bases short, with 14 bases between. The CDR3 totals 15 residues. CDR1 is SGHAT and CDR2 is FQNNGV in the germline V gene. Here the CDR3 DNA reads TGTGCCAGCAGCCTCGGCGTCGTTCCCACAGATACGCAGTATTTT. Residues: CASSLGVVPTDTQYF.

This clonotype was seen many times. The chain has TRBV12-3 or TRBV12-4 and TRBJ1-1; weak D call: TRBD1 (5 bases). V dropped 7 bases and J dropped 11 bases, with 17 bases sitting between them. CDR3 length equals 12 residues. The CDR3 spells CASKGLRGRAFF. The CDR3 DNA follows: TGTGCCAGCAAAGGTCTAAGGGGAAGGGCTTTCTTT.

In its sample, this clonotype was seen many times. The V and J genes are TRBV7-3 and TRBJ2-5, with D hard to call. V lost 4 bases, J lost 1 base, and 1 base lay in between. The germline gives CDR1 SGHTA, CDR2 FQGTGA. The CDR3 has 11 residues. The DNA for the CDR3 is TGTGCCAGCAGCTCCCAAGAGACCCAGTACTTC. Translated, it gives CASSSQETQYF.

At least ten counts were recorded for this clonotype. Germline is not matched at one junction end, which may reflect a read error. This sequence joins TRBV7-7 and TRBJ2-5, with unresolved D. Germline-derived CDR1 and CDR2 are SSHAT and FNYEAQ (reference sequence). The CDR3 totals 14 residues. Here the CDR3 reads CASSSRNEAETQYF. The CDR3 DNA reads as TGTGCTAGCAGCTCCAGAAATGAAGCAGAGACCCAGTACTTC.

This rearrangement joins TRBV3-1 to TRBJ2-5; the D gene is possibly TRBD1 (6 bases). The V gene lost 3 bases and the J gene lost 8 bases, with 19 bases spanning the gap. The CDR3 covers 15 residues. Per the germline V gene, CDR1 is LGHDT and CDR2 is YNNKEL (reference sequence). The CDR3 is CASSQGRGPQVTQYF. DNA of the CDR3: TGTGCCAGCAGCCAGGGCAGGGGCCCCCAAGTTACCCAGTACTTC.

This clonotype showed up many times. The chain is built from TRBV12-3 or TRBV12-4 and TRBJ2-5; 7 bases agree with TRBD2. V lost 4 bases, J lost 3 bases, and 8 bases stayed unmatched. The CDR3 totals 15 residues. CDR3 nucleotide sequence: TGTGCCAGCAGTTCAGACTGGGGGAGGGAAGAGACCCAGTACTTC. Translating it yields CASSSDWGREETQYF.

Many counts were recorded for this clonotype. The V gene is TRBV27, the J gene TRBJ1-2, with D possibly matching TRBD1 (5 bases). The germline CDR1 and CDR2 sequences are MNHEY and SMNVEV (reference sequence). The ends were cut back, 5 bases at V and 4 bases at J, with 11 bases in the middle. The CDR3 spans 13 residues. The DNA for the CDR3 is TGTGCCAGCAGTCTCCAGGGCTCCTATGGCTACACCTTC. This codes for CASSLQGSYGYTF.